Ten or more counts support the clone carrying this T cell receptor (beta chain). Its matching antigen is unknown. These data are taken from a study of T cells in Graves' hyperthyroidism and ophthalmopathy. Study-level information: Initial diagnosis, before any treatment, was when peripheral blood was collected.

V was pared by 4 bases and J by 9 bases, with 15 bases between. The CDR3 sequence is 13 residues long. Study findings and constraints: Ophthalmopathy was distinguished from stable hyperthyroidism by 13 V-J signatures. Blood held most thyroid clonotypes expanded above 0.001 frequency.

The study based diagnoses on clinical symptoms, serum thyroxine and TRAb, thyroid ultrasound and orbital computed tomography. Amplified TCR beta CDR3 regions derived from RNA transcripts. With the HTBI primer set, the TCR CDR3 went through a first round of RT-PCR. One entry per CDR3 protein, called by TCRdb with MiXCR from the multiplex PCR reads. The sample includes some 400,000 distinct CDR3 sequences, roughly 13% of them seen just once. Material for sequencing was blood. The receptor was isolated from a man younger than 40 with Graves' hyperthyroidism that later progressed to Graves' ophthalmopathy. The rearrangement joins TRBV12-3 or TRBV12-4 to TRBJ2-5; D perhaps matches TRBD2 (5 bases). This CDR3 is CASSSGRSRAQYF. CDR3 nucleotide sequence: TGTGCCAGCAGTTCCGGACGGTCGCGGGCCCAGTACTTC.